Sequencing of this T cell receptor beta chain was carried out in a study of T cells in Graves' hyperthyroidism and ophthalmopathy. Those patients with uncontrolled infection, other autoimmune disease, pregnancy or lactation were excluded. From approximately 9.1 ml of fresh peripheral blood, PBMCs were isolated. The study, taken as a whole, reports: Model output signaled ophthalmopathy a median approximately 6 months ahead of onset.

RNA transcripts provided the source from which TCR beta CDR3 regions were amplified. Researchers ran a first-round RT-PCR on the TCR CDR3 using the HTBI primer set. Each CDR3 protein is one row after TCRdb ran MiXCR on the multiplex PCR reads. The data hold approximately 330,000 distinct CDR3 sequences, with about an eighth observed a single time. Germline CDR1 and CDR2: LNHDA and SQIVND (reference sequence). The ends were cut back, 10 bases at V and 0 bases at J, with 20 bases in the middle. The CDR3 is made up of 16 amino acids. With respect to this clonotype: Its antigen is not known.

The J gene is TRBJ2-3, the V gene TRBV19; D tentatively fits TRBD1 or TRBD2 (5 bases each). This receptor was obtained from a woman aged 40 to 50 with Graves' ophthalmopathy. Sequencing input: blood. CDR3 in amino acids: CATGRGTNPSTDTQYF. CDR3 coding DNA: TGTGCCACGGGACGAGGGACCAACCCAAGCACAGATACGCAGTATTTT.